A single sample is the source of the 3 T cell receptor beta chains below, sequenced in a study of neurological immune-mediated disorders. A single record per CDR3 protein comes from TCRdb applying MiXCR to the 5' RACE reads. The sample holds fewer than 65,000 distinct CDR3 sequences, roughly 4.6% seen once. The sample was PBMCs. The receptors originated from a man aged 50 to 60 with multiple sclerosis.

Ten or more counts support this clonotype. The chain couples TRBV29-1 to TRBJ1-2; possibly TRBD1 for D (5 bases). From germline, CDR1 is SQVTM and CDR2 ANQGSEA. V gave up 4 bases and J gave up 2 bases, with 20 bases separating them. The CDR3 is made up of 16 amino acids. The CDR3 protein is CSVVDRDSRVNYGYTF. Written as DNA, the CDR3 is TGCAGCGTTGTTGATAGAGACAGCCGTGTAAACTATGGCTACACCTTC.

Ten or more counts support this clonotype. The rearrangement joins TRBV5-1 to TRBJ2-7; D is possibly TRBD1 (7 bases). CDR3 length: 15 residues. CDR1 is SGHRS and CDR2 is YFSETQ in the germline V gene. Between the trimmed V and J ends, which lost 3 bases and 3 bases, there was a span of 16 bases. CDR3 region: CASSSGGGLVYEQYF. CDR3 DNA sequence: TGCGCCAGCAGCTCAGGGGGAGGCCTAGTCTACGAGCAGTACTTC.

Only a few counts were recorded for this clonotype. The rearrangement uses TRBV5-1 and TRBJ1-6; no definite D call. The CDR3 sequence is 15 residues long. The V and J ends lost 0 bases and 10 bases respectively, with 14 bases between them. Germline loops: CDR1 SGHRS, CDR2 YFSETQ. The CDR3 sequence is CASSLDRTAESPLHF. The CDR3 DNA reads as TGCGCCAGCAGCTTGGACAGAACGGCAGAGTCACCCCTCCACTTT.